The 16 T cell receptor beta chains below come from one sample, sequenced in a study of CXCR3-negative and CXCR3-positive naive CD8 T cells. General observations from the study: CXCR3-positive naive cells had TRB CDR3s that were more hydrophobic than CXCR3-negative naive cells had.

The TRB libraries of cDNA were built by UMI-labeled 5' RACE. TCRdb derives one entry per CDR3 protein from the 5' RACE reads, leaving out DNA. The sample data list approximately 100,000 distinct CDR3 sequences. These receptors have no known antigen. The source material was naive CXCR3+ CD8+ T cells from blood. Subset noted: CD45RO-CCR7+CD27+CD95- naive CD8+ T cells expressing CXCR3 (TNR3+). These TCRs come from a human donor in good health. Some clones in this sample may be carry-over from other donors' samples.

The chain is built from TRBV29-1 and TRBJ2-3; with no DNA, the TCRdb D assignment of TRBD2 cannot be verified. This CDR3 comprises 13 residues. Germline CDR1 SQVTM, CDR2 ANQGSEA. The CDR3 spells CSVMEGGEDTQYF.

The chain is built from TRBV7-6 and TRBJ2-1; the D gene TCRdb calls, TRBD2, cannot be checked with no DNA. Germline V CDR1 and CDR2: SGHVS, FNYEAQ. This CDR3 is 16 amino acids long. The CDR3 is CASSSLAGGLLNEQFF.

The CDR3 is CASSQDFIREEINYGYTF. The chain couples TRBV4-3 to TRBJ1-2; the TRBD1 assignment by TCRdb is unverifiable without DNA. This CDR3 spans 18 amino acids. CDR1 and CDR2 (germline): LGHNA, YSLEER.

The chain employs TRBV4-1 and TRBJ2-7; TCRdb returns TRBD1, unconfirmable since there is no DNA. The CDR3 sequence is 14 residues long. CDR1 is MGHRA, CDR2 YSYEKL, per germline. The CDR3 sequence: CASSPRRGPYEQYF.

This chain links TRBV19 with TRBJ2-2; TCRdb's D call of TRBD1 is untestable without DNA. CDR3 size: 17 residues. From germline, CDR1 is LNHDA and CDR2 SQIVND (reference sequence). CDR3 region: CASSIAGPGKNTGELFF.

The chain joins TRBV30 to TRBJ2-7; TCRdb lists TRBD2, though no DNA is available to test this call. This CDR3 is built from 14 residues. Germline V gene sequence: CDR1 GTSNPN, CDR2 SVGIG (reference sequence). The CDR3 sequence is CAWNDAGFSYEQYF.

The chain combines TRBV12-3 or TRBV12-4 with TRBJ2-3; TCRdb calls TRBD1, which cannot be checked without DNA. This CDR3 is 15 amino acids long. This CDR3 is CASSFRDRRTDTQYF.

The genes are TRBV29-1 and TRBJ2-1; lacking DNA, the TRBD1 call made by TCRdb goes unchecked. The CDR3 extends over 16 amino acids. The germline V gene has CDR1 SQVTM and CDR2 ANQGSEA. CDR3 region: CSAVGGHWSSYNEQFF.

CDR3: CASSQDWPGTDTQYF. The chain is built from TRBV4-3 and TRBJ2-3. There are 15 residues in the CDR3. Per the germline V gene, CDR1 is LGHNA and CDR2 is YSLEER.

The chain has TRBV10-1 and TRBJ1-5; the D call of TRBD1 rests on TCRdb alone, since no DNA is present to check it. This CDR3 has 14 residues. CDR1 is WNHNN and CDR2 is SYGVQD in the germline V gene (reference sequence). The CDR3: CASSSGDRGNVQHF.

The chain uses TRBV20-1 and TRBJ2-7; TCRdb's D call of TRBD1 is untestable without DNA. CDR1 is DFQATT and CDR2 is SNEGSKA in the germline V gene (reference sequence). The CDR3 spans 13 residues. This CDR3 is CSAQTGGIYEQYF.

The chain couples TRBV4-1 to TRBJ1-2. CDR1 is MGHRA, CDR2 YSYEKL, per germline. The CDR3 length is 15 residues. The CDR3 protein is CASSQVPGSGYGYTF.

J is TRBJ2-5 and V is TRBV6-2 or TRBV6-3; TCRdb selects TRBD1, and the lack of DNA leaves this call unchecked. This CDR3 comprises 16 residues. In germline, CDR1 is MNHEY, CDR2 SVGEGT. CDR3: CASSYTLDRNQETQYF.

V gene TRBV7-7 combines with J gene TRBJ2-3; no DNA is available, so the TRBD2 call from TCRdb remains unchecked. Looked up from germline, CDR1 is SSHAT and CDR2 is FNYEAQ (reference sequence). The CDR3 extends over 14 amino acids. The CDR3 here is CASSLGTAADTQYF.

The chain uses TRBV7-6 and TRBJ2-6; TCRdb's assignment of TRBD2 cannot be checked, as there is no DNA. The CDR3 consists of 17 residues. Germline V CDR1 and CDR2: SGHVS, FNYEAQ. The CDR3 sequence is CASSSGLAASGANVLTF.

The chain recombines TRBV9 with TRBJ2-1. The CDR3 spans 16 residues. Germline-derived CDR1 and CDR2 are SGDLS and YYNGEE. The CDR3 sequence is CASSVDSFSSYNEQFF.